The clone carrying this TCR beta chain was found a few times. Its antigen is unidentified. UMIs and a universal primer site were added when TCR cDNA was made by 5'RACE template switching. TCRdb re-called the 5' RACE reads through MiXCR, storing one row per CDR3 protein. The table includes over 300,000 distinct CDR3 sequences, less than 4.5% detected once. The sample is drawn from a study of T cells after yellow fever vaccination. About the study: The authors prepared low-cell-number fractions using SMART-Seq v4 Ultra Low Input.

Study-wide results and limits: Most primary-vaccination clones recurred post-booster (approximately 96% CD4, 88% CD8).

The TCR was taken from a man between 18 and 29 years old who received the YFV17D yellow fever vaccine. Sequencing used PBMCs, obtained on the day of the yellow fever booster vaccination.

The CDR3 nucleotides read TGTGCCAGCAGGTTTTCCGGGGGCTCTGGAAACACCATATATTTT. This encodes CASRFSGGSGNTIYF. The chain uses TRBV6-5 and TRBJ1-3; possibly TRBD1 for D (5 bases). The V gene lost 6 bases and the J gene lost 0 bases, with 12 bases spanning the gap. Per germline, CDR1 MNHEY and CDR2 SVGAGI. The CDR3 loop spans 15 amino acids.